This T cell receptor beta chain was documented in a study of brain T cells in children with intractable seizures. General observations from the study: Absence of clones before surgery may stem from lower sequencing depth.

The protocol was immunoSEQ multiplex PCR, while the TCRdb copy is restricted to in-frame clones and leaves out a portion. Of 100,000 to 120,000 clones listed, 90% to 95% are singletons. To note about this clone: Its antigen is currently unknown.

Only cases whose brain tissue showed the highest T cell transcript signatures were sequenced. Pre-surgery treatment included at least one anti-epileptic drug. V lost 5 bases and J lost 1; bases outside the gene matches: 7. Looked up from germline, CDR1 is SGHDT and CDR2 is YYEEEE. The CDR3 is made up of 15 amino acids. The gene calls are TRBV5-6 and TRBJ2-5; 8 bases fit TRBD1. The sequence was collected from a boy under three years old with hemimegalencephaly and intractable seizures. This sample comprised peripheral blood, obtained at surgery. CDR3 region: CASSLRTGTQETQYF. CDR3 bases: TGTGCCAGCAGTCTGAGGACAGGGACCCAAGAGACCCAGTACTTC.